Shown below are 3 T cell receptor beta chains from a single sample sequenced in a study of T cells in Graves' hyperthyroidism and ophthalmopathy. Regions amplified from RNA transcripts were the TCR beta CDR3 regions. The primer set for the first-round RT-PCR of the TCR CDR3 was HTBI. MiXCR, applied by TCRdb to the multiplex PCR reads, yields one record per CDR3 protein. The table includes about 46,000 distinct CDR3 sequences, 49% detected once. The sequenced sample consisted of peripheral blood or thyroid tissue (not recorded which). These receptors were obtained from a woman in her forties or fifties with Graves' hyperthyroidism.

The gene calls are TRBV2 and TRBJ2-7, with 11 bases that match TRBD1. Per germline, CDR1 SNHLY and CDR2 FYNNEI. J gave up 3 bases and V 6 bases, and 10 bases lay outside the gene matches. The CDR3 is 16 amino acids. Here the CDR3 reads CASRNIGQGAVYEQYF. The CDR3 DNA is TGTGCCAGCAGGAACATCGGACAGGGGGCGGTCTACGAGCAGTACTTC.

Comments on this clonotype: Since a much larger clone is just one base distant, this may be a read error. V is TRBV18 and J is TRBJ2-2; D is unclear. This CDR3 has 14 amino acids. CDR1 is KGHSH and CDR2 is LQKENI in the germline V gene. The CDR3 loop reads CAGSMNGHTGELFF. The CDR3 bases are TGTGCCGGCTCAATGAACGGGCACACCGGGGAGCTGTTTTTT. Looking up the rest from reference TRBV18 and TRBJ2-2 gives the full variable domain: NAGVMQNPRHLVRRRGQEARLRCSPMKGHSHVYWYRQLPEEGLKFMVYLQKENIIDESGMPKERFSAEFPKEGPSILRIQQVVRGDSAAYFCAGSMNGHTGELFFGEGSRLTVL.

In this sample, this clonotype turned up many times. The rearrangement joins TRBV30 to TRBJ1-1, with D unresolved. The CDR3 is 14 residues long. Trimming removed 1 base from V and 1 base from J, with 10 bases in between. The germline V gene encodes CDR1 GTSNPN and CDR2 SVGIG (reference sequence). The chain's CDR3 is CAWSDWRPNTEAFF. Written as DNA, the CDR3 is TGTGCCTGGAGTGACTGGAGGCCGAACACTGAAGCTTTCTTT.